A selection of T cell receptor beta chains follows, all from one sample in a study of T-cell memory formation after mild COVID-19. MiXCR, run by TCRdb on the 5' RACE reads, gives a single entry per CDR3 protein. The sample yields 110,000 to 150,000 distinct CDR3 sequences, 14% seen once. Sequencing input: PBMCs or a T cell subset sorted from them (not recorded which). Receptor source: an adult woman who had mild COVID-19 (a few samples of this study predate the infection). Cell type and time point are not known. CDR3s include the opening cysteine and the closing phenylalanine or tryptophan. Fields, in order: V gene, D gene, CDR3 length, clone size, J gene, CDR3 DNA, CDR3 protein. D genes are given only for firm matches. Some rows have no size entry. The others give once, few or many, or a class for an expanded clone.

V gene: TRBV5-1
D gene: TRBD1
CDR3 length: 15
clone size: few
J gene: TRBJ1-1
CDR3 DNA: TGCGCCAGCAGCTTGGCCGGACAGGTGAACACTGAAGCTTTCTTT
CDR3 protein: CASSLAGQVNTEAFF

V gene: TRBV7-9
D gene: NA
CDR3 length: 19
clone size: NA
J gene: TRBJ2-1
CDR3 DNA: TGTGCCAGCAGCTTCCCCGCCGTATACAGGGAAACGACGGACAATGAGCAGTTCTTC
CDR3 protein: CASSFPAVYRETTDNEQFF

V gene: TRBV7-9
D gene: TRBD2
CDR3 length: 16
clone size: few
J gene: TRBJ2-1
CDR3 DNA: TGTGCCAGCAGTACAACCGGGACTAGCGGGAGAAATGAGCAGTTCTTC
CDR3 protein: CASSTTGTSGRNEQFF

V gene: TRBV9
D gene: TRBD1
CDR3 length: 17
clone size: NA
J gene: TRBJ2-3
CDR3 DNA: TGTGCCAGCAGCGTAGTGGGGACAGGGGGAGACGCAGATACGCAGTATTTT
CDR3 protein: CASSVVGTGGDADTQYF

V gene: TRBV9
D gene: TRBD1
CDR3 length: 15
clone size: few
J gene: TRBJ2-3
CDR3 DNA: TGTGCCAGCAACCCGACAGGGTGGCTCGCAGATACGCAGTATTTT
CDR3 protein: CASNPTGWLADTQYF

V gene: TRBV5-5
D gene: NA
CDR3 length: 14
clone size: NA
J gene: TRBJ1-4
CDR3 DNA: TGTGCCAGCAGCCTTGACAGAGTTAATGAAAAACTGTTTTTT
CDR3 protein: CASSLDRVNEKLFF

V gene: TRBV6-2/TRBV6-3
D gene: NA
CDR3 length: 17
clone size: many
J gene: TRBJ2-3
CDR3 DNA: TGTGCCAGCAGCTATGACCCTGAGGGGAGAGTCACAGATACGCAGTATTTT
CDR3 protein: CASSYDPEGRVTDTQYF

V gene: TRBV6-5
D gene: TRBD1
CDR3 length: 14
clone size: NA
J gene: TRBJ1-1
CDR3 DNA: TGTGCCAGCAGTTACGCGGGACAGGGTAGCGCAGCTTTCTTT
CDR3 protein: CASSYAGQGSAAFF

V gene: TRBV7-9
D gene: NA
CDR3 length: 16
clone size: NA
J gene: TRBJ1-1
CDR3 DNA: TGTGCCAGCAGACTAGGGGAGGACCTCATGAACACTGAAGCTTTCTTT
CDR3 protein: CASRLGEDLMNTEAFF

V gene: TRBV7-6
D gene: TRBD1
CDR3 length: 14
clone size: NA
J gene: TRBJ1-2
CDR3 DNA: TGTGCCAGCAGCTGGGGACAGGGAGGCTATGGCTACACCTTC
CDR3 protein: CASSWGQGGYGYTF

V gene: TRBV19
D gene: TRBD1
CDR3 length: 15
clone size: NA
J gene: TRBJ2-7
CDR3 DNA: TGTGCCAGTACCCAGGGACAGGGGTCCACCTACGAGCAGTACTTC
CDR3 protein: CASTQGQGSTYEQYF

V gene: TRBV12-3/TRBV12-4
D gene: TRBD2
CDR3 length: 17
clone size: few
J gene: TRBJ2-3
CDR3 DNA: TGTGCCAGCAGTTTCACTAGCGGGAGGGCAGACACAGATACGCAGTATTTT
CDR3 protein: CASSFTSGRADTDTQYF

V gene: TRBV15
D gene: NA
CDR3 length: 15
clone size: NA
J gene: TRBJ1-5
CDR3 DNA: TGTGCCACCAGCAGAGATAGGGGGTCCAATCAGCCCCAGCATTTT
CDR3 protein: CATSRDRGSNQPQHF

V gene: TRBV7-9
D gene: TRBD2
CDR3 length: 17
clone size: few
J gene: TRBJ2-5
CDR3 DNA: TGTGCCAGCAGCTCTCCTTATAGCGGGGAAATCCAAGAGACCCAGTACTTC
CDR3 protein: CASSSPYSGEIQETQYF

V gene: TRBV19
D gene: TRBD1
CDR3 length: 13
clone size: few
J gene: TRBJ1-2
CDR3 DNA: TGTGCCAGTAGGGTAACAGGGGGCGAAGGCTACACCTTC
CDR3 protein: CASRVTGGEGYTF

V gene: TRBV19
D gene: NA
CDR3 length: 15
clone size: few
J gene: TRBJ1-1
CDR3 DNA: TGTGCCAGTAGTCCGTCGACGACGCTGAACACTGAAGCTTTCTTT
CDR3 protein: CASSPSTTLNTEAFF

V gene: TRBV25-1
D gene: NA
CDR3 length: 15
clone size: NA
J gene: TRBJ2-2
CDR3 DNA: TGTGCCAGCAGTGTTGGGGCAGCTGACACCGGGGAGCTGTTTTTT
CDR3 protein: CASSVGAADTGELFF

V gene: TRBV12-3/TRBV12-4
D gene: NA
CDR3 length: 11
clone size: few
J gene: TRBJ1-3
CDR3 DNA: TGTGCCATCCACGGGGGAAACACCATATATTTT
CDR3 protein: CAIHGGNTIYF

V gene: TRBV11-2
D gene: NA
CDR3 length: 13
clone size: NA
J gene: TRBJ2-7
CDR3 DNA: TGTGCCAGCAGCGGGGCCGCGTCCTACGAGCAGTACTTC
CDR3 protein: CASSGAASYEQYF

V gene: TRBV5-1
D gene: NA
CDR3 length: 17
clone size: NA
J gene: TRBJ2-5
CDR3 DNA: TGCGCCAGCAGCCCTTACCCTAAGGACCAAACGGGAGAGACCCAGTACTTC
CDR3 protein: CASSPYPKDQTGETQYF